This T cell receptor (beta chain) was obtained from a study of OX40 agonist ivuxolimab in advanced cancers. Produced via immunoSEQ multiplex PCR; TCRdb's table is partial and in-frame only. The sample has 30,000 to 40,000 clones, 88% seen once. Germline CDR1 SQVTM, CDR2 ANQGSEA. The V end lost 4 bases, the J end lost 8 bases, and 12 bases lay between the germline ends. The CDR3 is 12 residues long. The study's findings and limits: Some patients who did not respond also had low normalized T-cell clonal expansion.

For this clone: The antigen remains unidentified.

The source is an adult with an advanced solid tumor such as melanoma, head and neck, liver or kidney cancer. The specimen was CD4+ or CD8+ T cells sorted from blood, collected in a trial of the OX40 agonist ivuxolimab. The rearrangement links TRBV29-1 to TRBJ2-1, with D perhaps matching TRBD2 (6 bases). The DNA of the CDR3 is TGCAGCGTTGTGACTAGTTCGGATGAGCAGTTCTTC. It yields the protein CSVVTSSDEQFF.